These 16 T cell receptor beta chains originate from one sample sequenced in a study of blood T cells in healthy people across ages. The authors ran a second PCR of 7 to 11 cycles using a sample-barcoded 5' primer and a J-beta primer mix. One entry per CDR3 protein, called by TCRdb with MiXCR from the 5' RACE reads. The sample contains under 1 million distinct CDR3 sequences, about 42% of which appear only once. The specimen sequenced was blood. These receptors all come from a man aged 55 to 70 in good health.

The table lists this clonotype with a few counts. The chain recombines TRBV29-1 with TRBJ1-1, with TRBD1 identical over 10 bases. CDR1 and CDR2 from the germline V gene are SQVTM and ANQGSEA. Germline trimming cut 6 bases from V and 6 bases from J; bases unmatched to any gene: 7. This CDR3 has 13 amino acids. The CDR3, as DNA: TGCAGCGTGGGTGACAGGGGGCTCTCTGAAGCTTTCTTT. It specifies CSVGDRGLSEAFF.

The rearrangement uses TRBV7-2 and TRBJ2-1, with D possibly TRBD2 on 5 matching bases. Trimming pared 1 base from V and 9 bases from J, leaving 7 bases between. This CDR3 spans 12 amino acids. Germline CDR1 and CDR2: SGHTA and FQGNSA. The CDR3 region is CASSLGAGEQFF. CDR3 bases: TGTGCCAGCAGCTTAGGGGCGGGTGAGCAGTTCTTC.

The table lists this clonotype with a few counts. This may arise from a read error, as a much more abundant clone is one base away. This chain connects TRBV3-1 to TRBJ2-5; no reliable D call. CDR3 size: 14 residues. Germline lookup yields CDR1 LGHDT and CDR2 YNNKEL (reference sequence). The germline V and J ends were trimmed by 8 bases and 11 bases, with 24 bases remaining between them. The CDR3 nucleotides read TGTGCCAGCGCCCCCTTTATGTGGTCTCATGAGCAGTACTTC. Protein sequence: CASAPFMWSHEQYF.

The chain joins TRBV10-3 to TRBJ1-1, with TRBD1 matching 8 bases. Germline CDR1 reads ENHRY; CDR2 reads SYGVKD. The CDR3 contains 17 residues. The J segment lost 2 bases and the V segment lost 2 bases, leaving 10 bases of the junction unmatched. The CDR3 loop is CAISEEDRVGANTEAFF. The CDR3 DNA reads TGTGCCATCAGTGAGGAGGACAGGGTCGGTGCAAACACTGAAGCTTTCTTT.

This clonotype was seen a single time. J is TRBJ2-1 and V is TRBV30; 10 nucleotides agree with TRBD2. The V segment lost 4 bases and the J segment 4 bases; nucleotides outside the gene matches: 7. This CDR3 contains 15 residues. Germline V CDR1 and CDR2: GTSNPN, SVGIG (reference sequence). In DNA, the CDR3 is TGTGCCTGGACCATCTCTAGCGGGGGTTACAATGAGCAGTTCTTC. Residues: CAWTISSGGYNEQFF.

This clonotype was picked up a small number of times. J is TRBJ1-2 and V is TRBV29-1, with TRBD1 matching over 7 bases. The CDR3 totals 12 residues. CDR1 SQVTM and CDR2 ANQGSEA come from the germline V gene. After removal of 7 bases from V and 4 bases from J, the junction contained 6 bases not matched to a gene. CDR3 DNA: TGCAGCGGACAGGGCACTGGCTATGGCTACACCTTC. Translated, it gives CSGQGTGYGYTF.

The CDR3 is CASSYYVSTDTQYF. DNA for the CDR3: TGTGCCAGCAGTTACTACGTCAGCACAGATACGCAGTATTTT. V usage is TRBV6-2 or TRBV6-3 and J usage is TRBJ2-3; no clear D. The CDR3 loop spans 14 amino acids. CDR1 and CDR2 from the germline V gene are MNHEY and SVGEGT. With 1 base removed from V and 0 bases from J, the gap between germline ends came to 5 bases.

CDR3 region: CASSLDYYPVEGKNYEQYF. In DNA, the CDR3 is TGTGCCAGCAGCTTAGATTATTATCCGGTAGAGGGAAAGAACTACGAGCAGTACTTC. The gene calls are TRBV11-3 and TRBJ2-7; tentative D call: TRBD2 (5 bases). Germline V CDR1 and CDR2: SGHNT, YENEEA. V was trimmed by 0 bases and J by 3 bases, leaving 24 bases between them. This CDR3 is 19 amino acids long. The full variable domain, in which reference TRBV11-3 and TRBJ2-7 provide the parts outside the CDR3, is EAGVVQSPRYKIIEKKQPVAFWCNPISGHNTLYWYLQNLGQGPELLIRYENEEAVDDSQLPKDRFSAERLKGVDSTLKIQPAELGDSAVYLCASSLDYYPVEGKNYEQYFGPGTRLTVT.

The gene calls are TRBV11-1 and TRBJ1-6; D not certain. The V gene's germline CDR1 is SGHAT and CDR2 FQDESV (reference sequence). V lost 5 bases to trimming and J lost 10 bases, with 9 bases between them. There are 12 residues in the CDR3. The CDR3 DNA follows: TGTGCCAGCAGCGCCCGGGTATCACCCCTCCACTTT. This translates into CASSARVSPLHF.

Only a few counts were recorded for this clonotype. This chain joins TRBV15 and TRBJ2-5; 10 nucleotides line up with TRBD1. After removal of 0 bases from V and 11 bases from J, the junction contained 9 bases not matched to a gene. CDR1 LNHNV and CDR2 YYDKDF come from the germline V gene (reference sequence). The length of the CDR3 is 15 residues. The CDR3 region has the DNA TGTGCCACCAGCAGAGATGGGACAGGGGATCAGGAGCAGTACTTC. Translated: CATSRDGTGDQEQYF. The full variable domain, completed using reference TRBV15 and TRBJ2-5, is DAMVIQNPRYQVTQFGKPVTLSCSQTLNHNVMYWYQQKSSQAPKLLFHYYDKDFNNEADTPDNFQSRRPNTSFCFLDIRSPGLGDTAMYLCATSRDGTGDQEQYFGPGTRLLVL.

This rearrangement joins TRBV7-2 to TRBJ2-4; 7 bases agree with TRBD1. The CDR3 spans 17 residues. Trimming at V came to 5 bases and at J to 1 base, leaving 11 bases not matched to a gene. CDR1 and CDR2 (germline): SGHTA, FQGNSA. CDR3 sequence reads: CASSPRTGLTAKNIQYF. CDR3 DNA: TGTGCCAGCAGCCCAAGGACAGGTTTGACGGCCAAAAACATTCAGTACTTC.

The V gene is TRBV11-2, the J gene TRBJ2-1, with D unclear. There are 11 residues in the CDR3. Trimming shortened V by 0 bases and J by 9 bases, and 3 bases separated the two germline ends. Looked up from germline, CDR1 is SGHAT and CDR2 is FQNNGV. The CDR3 here is CASSLDFEQFF. CDR3 DNA sequence: TGTGCCAGCAGCTTAGATTTTGAGCAGTTCTTC. Full variable domain (missing parts from reference TRBV11-2 and TRBJ2-1): EAGVAQSPRYKIIEKRQSVAFWCNPISGHATLYWYQQILGQGPKLLIQFQNNGVVDDSQLPKDRFSAERLKGVDSTLKIQPAKLEDSAVYLCASSLDFEQFFGPGTRLTVL.

This clonotype was counted only a few times. The chain joins TRBV20-1 to TRBJ2-5, with TRBD1 identical over 7 bases. Germline-derived CDR1 and CDR2 are DFQATT and SNEGSKA (reference sequence). The CDR3 has 16 amino acids. J was trimmed by 6 bases and V by 0 bases; bases with no gene match: 13. The CDR3 here is CSARDLLGQATKTQYF. The CDR3 coding sequence is TGCAGTGCTAGAGATCTCTTAGGACAGGCTACCAAGACCCAGTACTTC.

This chain joins TRBV28 and TRBJ2-1, with 8 bases lining up with TRBD1. V trimming: 6 bases; J trimming: 5 bases; junction bases outside the gene matches: 9. Per the germline V gene, CDR1 is MDHEN and CDR2 is SYDVKM. CDR3 length: 15 amino acids. The CDR3 loop is CASRPGTGDHNEQFF. DNA of the CDR3: TGTGCCAGCAGGCCGGGGACAGGTGATCACAATGAGCAGTTCTTC.

This clonotype was detected once. The chain employs TRBV20-1 and TRBJ1-1, with D possibly matching TRBD1 (5 bases). CDR3 length equals 11 residues. Germline-derived CDR1 and CDR2 are DFQATT and SNEGSKA (reference sequence). V lost 6 bases to trimming and J lost 8 bases, with 13 bases between them. DNA for the CDR3: TGCAGTGCGAAAACCGGGGCCGAAGCTTTCTTT. It yields the protein CSAKTGAEAFF.

A few counts support this clonotype. This chain connects TRBV12-3 or TRBV12-4 to TRBJ1-6, with D unresolved. Trimming took 0 bases from V and 0 from J, leaving 12 bases between them. This CDR3 comprises 18 residues. The CDR3 nucleotides are TGTGCCAGCAGTTTAGCGAACAAACGGGGCTCCTATAATTCACCCCTCCACTTT. Its translation: CASSLANKRGSYNSPLHF.